The clone carrying this TCR beta chain was counted between two and nine times. These data belong to a study of beta chain features in type 1 diabetes. Germline V gene sequence: CDR1 SGHRS, CDR2 YFSETQ. Between the trimmed V and J ends, which lost 1 base and 0 bases, there was a span of 18 bases. The CDR3 totals 18 residues. The isolated RNA, all of it, was reverse transcribed, so expressed TCRB transcripts were what got sequenced. Clones were read by immunoSEQ multiplex PCR, and TCRdb kept only the in-frame ones, dropping some. Among about 150,000 clones listed, about 10% were seen once. This sequence was found in a young man in good health. This chain links TRBV5-1 with TRBJ2-3; D may be TRBD2 (6 bases). Sequenced: naive CD4+ T cells from blood. CDR3 region: CASSLLVDGRLSTDTQYF. In nucleotides, the CDR3 is TGCGCCAGCAGCTTGCTGGTCGACGGGAGATTGAGCACAGATACGCAGTATTTT.